These T cell receptor beta chains were read from a single sample in a study of cytomegalovirus exposure and HLA in healthy donors. Method: immunoSEQ multiplex PCR; TCRdb's copy keeps in-frame clones and lacks some. The sample records tens of thousands of clones, around 81% being singletons. The sequenced sample consisted of PBMCs. These TCRs come from a man in his fifties or sixties in good health and CMV-seronegative. CDR3s include the opening cysteine and the closing phenylalanine or tryptophan. D genes are given only for firm matches.

J: TRBJ1-3
V: TRBV7-2
D: .
CDR3: CASSAYRLPNSGNTIYF

J: TRBJ2-1
V: TRBV6-6
D: .
CDR3: CASERFGTQHNEQFF

J: TRBJ2-7
V: TRBV12-5
D: .
CDR3: CASGWGKGEQYF

J: TRBJ1-6
V: TRBV21-1
D: .
CDR3: CAPGGPEVPSSSVTYNSPLHF

J: TRBJ1-4
V: TRBV19
D: TRBD1
CDR3: CASTIRGDRYEKLFF

J: TRBJ2-5
V: TRBV25-1
D: .
CDR3: CASSEAGKETQYF

J: TRBJ2-5
V: TRBV28
D: .
CDR3: CASSFRETQYF

J: TRBJ2-3
V: TRBV14
D: TRBD2
CDR3: CASSLGTSGVTTQYF

J: TRBJ2-7
V: TRBV30
D: .
CDR3: CAWETGSYEQYF

J: TRBJ1-1
V: TRBV11-3
D: TRBD1
CDR3: CASSPRQGGTEAFF

J: TRBJ2-7
V: TRBV11-3
D: .
CDR3: CASSLVPRPPYEQYF

J: TRBJ1-5
V: TRBV6-5
D: .
CDR3: CASRDTINQPQHF

J: TRBJ2-3
V: TRBV30
D: .
CDR3: CAWTQEGRTDTQYF

J: TRBJ2-3
V: TRBV5-1
D: TRBD2
CDR3: CASSEERAGGTDTQYF

J: TRBJ2-5
V: TRBV19
D: TRBD2
CDR3: CATKETSGSTRETQYF

J: TRBJ1-4
V: TRBV9
D: .
CDR3: CASSTRHGTNEKLFF

J: TRBJ1-2
V: TRBV6-5
D: .
CDR3: CASFRGVGGDGYTF

J: TRBJ2-7
V: TRBV10-3
D: .
CDR3: CAISELNEQYF

J: TRBJ1-4
V: TRBV9
D: TRBD1
CDR3: CASSVRDRGFTNEKLFF

J: TRBJ2-7
V: TRBV18
D: .
CDR3: CASTTWGDTYEQYF

J: TRBJ1-5
V: TRBV4-2
D: .
CDR3: CASSQVGVGQPQHF

J: TRBJ1-2
V: TRBV2
D: .
CDR3: CASSEWAGRGYTF

J: TRBJ2-1
V: TRBV7-2
D: TRBD2
CDR3: CASSRRLAEISYNEQFF

J: TRBJ2-7
V: TRBV7-2
D: TRBD2
CDR3: CASRWDSRTSGSYEQYF

J: TRBJ2-2
V: TRBV6-5
D: TRBD2
CDR3: CASRGLAGLTGELFF

J: TRBJ1-1
V: TRBV27
D: .
CDR3: CASSPRQGPTEAFF

J: TRBJ1-2
V: TRBV5-1
D: TRBD1
CDR3: CASSLAGTGFGGYTF

J: TRBJ2-7
V: TRBV4-3
D: .
CDR3: CASSQDYPSATYEQYF

J: TRBJ2-4
V: TRBV7-9
D: TRBD1
CDR3: CSSSFLGDREYF

J: TRBJ1-2
V: TRBV7-9
D: TRBD1
CDR3: CASSFGTGFDDGYTF

J: TRBJ2-5
V: TRBV30
D: TRBD1
CDR3: CAWSWTGGLQETQYF

J: TRBJ2-7
V: TRBV9
D: .
CDR3: CASSVEVGGVQYF